One T cell receptor (beta chain) is described in this entry. The assay was immunoSEQ multiplex PCR, and TCRdb's table has in-frame clones only and misses some. The sample comprises 70,000 or so clones, nearly 95% of which are singletons, and 1.5% to 1.7% rests with the top ten. Trimming left V 4 bases short and J 2 bases short, with 11 bases between. Germline lookup yields CDR1 MDHEN and CDR2 SYDVKM. The CDR3 runs 14 residues. This entry is derived from a study of cytomegalovirus exposure and HLA in healthy donors. The validation cohort, a group of around 130 subjects, included the donors and was separate from the roughly 700-subject first cohort.

The sample comprised PBMCs. The V call is TRBV28, the J call TRBJ1-2; tentatively, D is TRBD1 (6 bases). The receptor comes from a man younger than 35 in good health and CMV-seropositive. The CDR3 coding sequence is TGTGCCAGCAGTTCCCCGGACAGAAACTATGGCTACACCTTC. This gives the protein CASSSPDRNYGYTF.